Listed below are T cell receptor beta chains from one sample, sequenced in a study of cytomegalovirus exposure and HLA in healthy donors. The table came from immunoSEQ multiplex PCR; TCRdb's copy has only in-frame clones and leaves some out. This table holds roughly 160,000 clones, over 70% found once. Sequencing was performed on PBMCs. The receptors were sampled from a woman aged 50 to 60 in good health and CMV-seropositive. Each CDR3 is given with its conserved first and last residue. D genes are given only for firm matches. The size of a clone is reported for some rows only, either as once, few or many, or as a class for expanded clones.

CDR3 length | J gene | D gene | clone size | V gene | CDR3 protein | CDR3 DNA
13 | TRBJ2-7 | TRBD1 | NA | TRBV7-2 | CASSPDRGREQYF | TGTGCCAGCAGCCCTGACAGGGGGCGAGAGCAGTACTTC
13 | TRBJ1-2 | TRBD1 | NA | TRBV30 | CAWRADRPYGYTF | TGTGCCTGGAGAGCGGACAGGCCCTATGGCTACACCTTC
13 | TRBJ2-3 | TRBD1 | NA | TRBV18 | CASSLRTGDTQYF | TGTGCCAGCTCACTCCGGACAGGGGATACGCAGTATTTT
15 | TRBJ1-2 | TRBD1 | NA | TRBV5-1 | CASSPEGAADYGYTF | TGCGCCAGCAGCCCAGAGGGGGCGGCGGACTATGGCTACACCTTC
13 | TRBJ1-2 | NA | NA | TRBV7-2 | CASSLYSLDGYTF | TGTGCCAGCAGCTTATATAGTCTGGATGGCTACACCTTC
15 | TRBJ2-7 | TRBD2 | NA | TRBV9 | CASSVGVAGGYEQYF | TGTGCCAGCAGCGTAGGTGTAGCGGGAGGCTACGAGCAGTACTTC
11 | TRBJ2-3 | NA | few | TRBV9 | CASSAQDTQYF | TGTGCCAGCAGCGCCCAAGATACGCAGTATTTT
12 | TRBJ2-2 | NA | NA | TRBV6-1 | CASGPSPGELFF | TGTGCCAGCGGGCCCAGTCCCGGGGAGCTGTTTTTT
13 | TRBJ2-3 | TRBD1 | few | TRBV29-1 | CSVEGQGRDTQYF | TGCAGCGTTGAAGGACAGGGGAGAGATACGCAGTATTTT
19 | TRBJ2-6 | TRBD1 | NA | TRBV5-6 | CASSWGTGRSWVGANVLTF | TGTGCCAGCAGCTGGGGGACAGGGAGGAGCTGGGTGGGGGCCAACGTCCTGACTTTC
17 | TRBJ2-1 | TRBD2 | NA | TRBV27 | CASSLWASGSSYNEQFF | TGTGCCAGCAGCCTTTGGGCTAGCGGGAGCTCCTACAATGAGCAGTTCTTC
13 | TRBJ2-7 | NA | NA | TRBV19 | CASSPPGAYEQYF | TGTGCCAGTAGTCCACCGGGGGCCTACGAGCAGTACTTC
14 | TRBJ1-1 | NA | NA | TRBV4-3 | CASSQDGVYTEAFF | TGCGCCAGCAGCCAAGACGGGGTTTACACTGAAGCTTTCTTT
16 | TRBJ2-1 | TRBD2 | few | TRBV6-5 | CASSLSSGGSYNEQFF | TGTGCCAGCAGTTTATCTAGCGGGGGATCCTACAATGAGCAGTTCTTC
15 | TRBJ1-5 | NA | NA | TRBV28 | CASSTQMRGIQPQHF | TGTGCCAGCAGCACCCAGATGAGGGGGATTCAGCCCCAGCATTTT
13 | TRBJ1-2 | NA | NA | TRBV28 | CASSLGARGGYTF | TGTGCCAGCAGTTTGGGGGCCAGGGGTGGCTACACCTTC
15 | TRBJ2-1 | TRBD2 | NA | TRBV7-6 | CASSLYVGGYNEQFF | TGTGCCAGCAGCTTATACGTGGGAGGGTACAATGAGCAGTTCTTC
13 | TRBJ1-6 | NA | NA | TRBV27 | CASSKGGGSPLHF | TGTGCCAGCAGTAAGGGAGGGGGTTCACCCCTCCACTTT
13 | TRBJ1-5 | NA | NA | TRBV18 | CASSPDRDQPQHF | TGTGCCAGCTCACCCGACCGGGATCAGCCCCAGCATTTT
17 | TRBJ1-1 | NA | NA | TRBV4-3 | CASSQDPPRRVNTEAFF | TGCGCCAGCAGCCAAGATCCTCCTCGCAGGGTAAACACTGAAGCTTTCTTT
14 | TRBJ2-5 | NA | NA | TRBV7-2 | CASSLGSAGETQYF | TGTGCCAGCAGCTTAGGTTCGGCGGGAGAGACCCAGTACTTC
12 | TRBJ1-1 | NA | NA | TRBV6-5 | CASSYRNTEAFF | TGTGCCAGCAGTTACCGGAACACTGAAGCTTTCTTT
15 | TRBJ1-1 | TRBD1 | NA | TRBV19 | CASRPLDTGVTEAFF | TGTGCCAGTAGACCGCTCGACACAGGGGTCACTGAAGCTTTCTTT
12 | TRBJ1-1 | TRBD1 | NA | TRBV29-1 | CSALDRGAEAFF | TGCAGCGCCTTGGACAGGGGGGCTGAAGCTTTCTTT
14 | TRBJ1-5 | NA | NA | TRBV18 | CASSPDGGNQPQHF | TGTGCCAGCTCACCTGACGGGGGTAATCAGCCCCAGCATTTT
14 | TRBJ1-1 | NA | NA | TRBV28 | CASSIPGGYTEAFF | TGTGCCAGCAGTATCCCCGGCGGTTACACTGAAGCTTTCTTT
14 | TRBJ1-2 | NA | NA | TRBV18 | CASSSRSSGYGYTF | TGTGCCAGCTCCAGTAGATCGAGCGGATATGGCTACACCTTC
11 | TRBJ2-7 | TRBD2 | NA | TRBV19 | CAAGGGYEQYF | TGTGCAGCGGGCGGGGGTTACGAGCAGTACTTC
14 | TRBJ1-5 | TRBD1 | NA | TRBV19 | CASSPGQYNQPQHF | TGTGCCTCCTCCCCGGGACAGTACAATCAGCCCCAGCATTTT
17 | TRBJ2-2 | TRBD1 | NA | TRBV4-3 | CASSQGRDRGHAGELFF | TGCGCCAGCAGCCAAGGGAGGGACAGGGGGCATGCCGGGGAGCTGTTTTTT
13 | TRBJ2-5 | NA | once | TRBV27 | CASSSSREETQYF | TGTGCCAGCAGTTCGTCCAGGGAAGAGACCCAGTACTTC
13 | TRBJ2-7 | TRBD1 | NA | TRBV7-8 | CASSWDRSDEQYF | TGTGCCAGCAGCTGGGACAGGTCAGACGAGCAGTACTTC
14 | TRBJ2-7 | TRBD2 | NA | TRBV7-9 | CASIPRGGSYEQYF | TGTGCCAGCATCCCCCGGGGAGGGTCCTACGAGCAGTACTTC
16 | TRBJ2-1 | TRBD2 | NA | TRBV4-1 | CASSPLAGGTYNEQFF | TGCGCCAGCAGCCCCTTAGCGGGAGGGACCTACAATGAGCAGTTCTTC
16 | TRBJ1-1 | NA | NA | TRBV18 | CASSPDSSIMNTEAFF | TGTGCCAGCTCACCCGACAGCAGCATAATGAACACTGAAGCTTTCTTT
16 | TRBJ2-3 | NA | NA | TRBV4-1 | CASSQDRGGAQDTQYF | TGCGCCAGCAGCCAAGATCGAGGGGGGGCGCAAGATACGCAGTATTTT
14 | TRBJ1-2 | NA | few | TRBV5-6 | CASSLKPGDYGYTF | TGTGCCAGCAGCTTGAAGCCAGGGGACTATGGCTACACCTTC
13 | TRBJ1-2 | TRBD1 | NA | TRBV29-1 | CSVEKGGNYGYTF | TGCAGCGTTGAAAAAGGGGGCAACTATGGCTACACCTTC
14 | TRBJ2-3 | TRBD2 | NA | TRBV6-6 | CASSLAGGPDTQYF | TGTGCCAGTAGCCTAGCGGGAGGTCCAGATACGCAGTATTTT
15 | TRBJ2-5 | NA | NA | TRBV5-1 | CASSLGASGRETQYF | TGCGCCAGCAGCCTGGGGGCCTCCGGGAGGGAGACCCAGTACTTC
14 | TRBJ2-5 | NA | once | TRBV10-3 | CAISEGGMGETQYF | TGTGCCATCAGTGAAGGCGGGATGGGAGAGACCCAGTACTTC
13 | TRBJ1-6 | NA | NA | TRBV27 | CASSLSRPSPLHF | TGTGCCAGCAGTTTATCCAGGCCCTCACCCCTCCACTTT
14 | TRBJ1-5 | NA | NA | TRBV27 | CASSPLSSNQPQHF | TGTGCCAGCAGCCCCTTATCGAGCAATCAGCCCCAGCATTTT
16 | TRBJ2-1 | TRBD2 | NA | TRBV4-2 | CASSQEAAGGLAEQFF | TGTGCCAGCAGCCAAGAGGCAGCGGGAGGGTTGGCCGAGCAGTTCTTC
18 | TRBJ1-2 | NA | NA | TRBV11-3 | CASSLDPPRQALNYGYTF | TGTGCCAGCAGCTTAGACCCCCCTCGACAGGCCCTGAACTATGGCTACACCTTC
13 | TRBJ1-1 | NA | NA | TRBV4-3 | CASSQAGNTEAFF | TGCGCCAGCAGCCAAGCCGGGAACACTGAAGCTTTCTTT
19 | TRBJ2-5 | NA | NA | TRBV7-2 | CASSLEGWFRDAGGETQYF | TGTGCCAGCAGCTTAGAGGGGTGGTTCCGGGACGCAGGGGGGGAGACCCAGTACTTC
14 | TRBJ2-7 | TRBD2 | NA | TRBV19 | CASMSQAGGYEQYF | TGTGCCAGTATGTCCCAGGCGGGAGGCTACGAGCAGTACTTC
15 | TRBJ2-5 | TRBD2 | NA | TRBV28 | CASSLNGRVGETQYF | TGTGCCAGCAGTTTGAACGGGAGGGTGGGGGAGACCCAGTACTTC
15 | TRBJ1-4 | NA | NA | TRBV5-1 | CASSLVGTGAEKLFF | TGCGCCAGCAGCTTGGTAGGGACTGGGGCTGAAAAACTGTTTTTT
14 | TRBJ1-1 | TRBD1 | NA | TRBV7-9 | CASSLNGQGPEAFF | TGTGCCAGCAGCCTTAACGGACAGGGCCCTGAAGCTTTCTTT
15 | TRBJ2-5 | TRBD2 | NA | TRBV5-8 | CASSLSGGGEETQYF | TGTGCCAGCAGCTTATCAGGCGGGGGAGAAGAGACCCAGTACTTC
20 | TRBJ2-1 | TRBD2 | NA | TRBV23-1 | CASSFPTTSGPVRSYNEQFF | TGCGCCAGCAGTTTCCCTACGACTAGCGGGCCGGTAAGGTCCTACAATGAGCAGTTCTTC
16 | TRBJ2-7 | TRBD1 | NA | TRBV19 | CASSSPWTGETYEQYF | TGTGCCAGTAGTAGCCCCTGGACAGGGGAGACCTACGAGCAGTACTTC
14 | TRBJ2-3 | TRBD2 | NA | TRBV4-3 | CASSQFSGADTQYF | TGCGCCAGCAGCCAATTTAGCGGGGCAGATACGCAGTATTTT
14 | TRBJ2-7 | TRBD2 | once | TRBV30 | CAWMYGGTTYEQYF | TGTGCCTGGATGTACGGGGGGACCACCTACGAGCAGTACTTC
12 | TRBJ1-4 | NA | NA | TRBV15 | CATSPNGEKLFF | TGTGCCACCAGCCCCAACGGTGAAAAACTGTTTTTT